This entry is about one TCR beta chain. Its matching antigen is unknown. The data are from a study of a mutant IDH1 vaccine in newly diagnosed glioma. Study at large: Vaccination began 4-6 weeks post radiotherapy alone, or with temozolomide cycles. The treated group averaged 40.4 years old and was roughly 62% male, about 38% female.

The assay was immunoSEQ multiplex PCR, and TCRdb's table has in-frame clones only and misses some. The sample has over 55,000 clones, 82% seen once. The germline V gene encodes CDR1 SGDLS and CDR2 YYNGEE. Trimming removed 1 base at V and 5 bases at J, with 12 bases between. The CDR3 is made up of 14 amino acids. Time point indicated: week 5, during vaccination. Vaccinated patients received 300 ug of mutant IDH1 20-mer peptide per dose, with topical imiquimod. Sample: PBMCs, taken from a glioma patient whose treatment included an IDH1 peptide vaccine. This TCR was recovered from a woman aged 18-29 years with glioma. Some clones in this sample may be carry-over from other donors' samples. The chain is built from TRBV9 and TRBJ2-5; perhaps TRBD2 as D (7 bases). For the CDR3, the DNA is TGTGCCAGCAGCGTACGGGGGGCTGGGGAGACCCAGTACTTC. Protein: CASSVRGAGETQYF.